This T cell receptor (beta chain) was found in a study of blood T cell repertoires in COVID-19. Overall study context: COVID-19 samples collected from the United States, Italy and Spain covered acute and convalescent phases. From T cells, B-cell-depleted T cells, or PBMCs came the material, which was cDNA or gDNA.

Study processing details: Amplification from reference gene primers served as the basis for estimated nucleated cell counts. TCRdb's copy holds only in-frame clones and misses some; the assay was immunoSEQ multiplex PCR. That table supplies the V and J calls and clone size; D and trimming were determined from the DNA. The sample shows 200,000 to 300,000 clones, 75% to 95% of them seen only once. The Seattle patients, enrolled during active infection, were followed longitudinally. This clonotype originated in a person aged 18-30 years with COVID-19, enrolled during active disease. Input material: peripheral blood.

This chain's CDR3 is CASSLGGEETEAFF. For the CDR3, the DNA is TGTGCCAGCAGCCTGGGGGGTGAGGAAACTGAAGCTTTCTTT. The rearrangement uses TRBV7-9 and TRBJ1-1; D might be TRBD1 (5 bases). V lost 5 bases and J lost 5, with 15 bases in between. CDR3 length: 14 amino acids. Germline loops: CDR1 SEHNR, CDR2 FQNEAQ (reference sequence).